This entry concerns a single T cell receptor (beta chain). The antigen it binds to is not known. Nothing much larger sits one base from this clone, and base qualities are not available. TCR CDR3 regions were amplified from genomic DNA by multiplex PCR using the deep immunoSEQ assay. Extracted genomic DNA from each cell subset was spread evenly across all wells of several immunoSEQ 96-well plates, with each plate serving as a replicate. Each replicate PCR for sorted subsets received 150 to 250 ng genomic DNA, equal to about 30,000 T cell genomes. Purified libraries were quantified with a Qubit 3.0 fluorometer, sized on a Bioanalyzer 2100, and re-quantified with the KAPA Library Quantification kit. A separate single-read 150-cycle Illumina NextSeq 550 flow cell was used to sequence each immunoSEQ 96-well plate. Under the source paper's analysis protocol: The immunoSEQ output contained only junctional sequences without quality scores, so filtering could not match that applied to full-length reads. To assign V/J genes and CDR3, sequences were annotated against IMGT germline references using PyIR, a Python wrapper for IgBLAST v1.9. Reads with weak V/J assignments (E-value above 1e-6), missing CDR3, stop codons, out-of-frame junctions, or ambiguous translated residues were removed. V3J clonotypes were defined as sequences sharing an identical inferred V gene, J gene, and CDR3 amino acid sequence. The percentage overlap between two repertoires was calculated by dividing the number of shared unique clonotypes by the size of the smaller repertoire. Repertoire richness was assessed with RTK rarefaction, the Chao1 estimator, and Recon v2.1 estimates of unobserved clonotypes. OLGA was used to compute generation probabilities for all TCRbeta clonotypes that the gDNA method yielded from four donors. TCRdb's version of the immuneACCESS table is confined to in-frame rearrangements and falls short of the full clone set. An unresolved V gene accounts for under half of the shortfall where checked; the remainder is of unknown origin. From that table come the V and J calls and clone size; the DNA was used to work out D and trimming. Across this sample there are about 2.5 million clones, with 92% seen only once. Around 0.4% of the sample is taken by the ten largest.

The sample belongs to a study of shared clonotypes between healthy human individuals (dated by TCRdb to 2018 to 2021). About the study as a whole: The cohort comprised a couple of women and a few men aged 18 to 49 years. Each donor's leukapheresis produced roughly between about 0.8 and 8.9 billion PBMCs. For each donor, CD4 naive and CD4 memory were each run on three plates, CD8 naive on two plates, and CD8 memory on one plate. To increase sequencing depth and limit assay-specific biases, TCR repertoire library preparation and sequencing were carried out by different laboratories using diverse techniques. The study deeply sequenced blood TCR repertoires of five healthy adults to estimate repertoire size and the extent of clonotype sharing between individuals.

The CDR3 runs 14 residues from the cysteine to the phenylalanine. Solely the CDR3 DNA is kept, with 42 bases framed from the first base. The germline V gene (reference sequence) supplies CDR1 SGHNT and CDR2 YYREEE. V and J are truncated by 1 base and 0 bases respectively, leaving an intervening sequence of 5 bases. Findings and caveats that apply to the study as a whole: Naive subsets generally had larger estimated clonotype richness than memory subsets. Pairwise subsampling led to the expectation that sequencing depth would affect the degree of clonotype sharing among donors. The small number of donors limited the genetic and exposure-history diversity represented. When a few donors were compared, the shared fraction of clonotypes was about 5.2% for naive CD4, roughly 3.4% for naive CD8, 2% to 2.5% for memory CD4, and approximately 0.4% for memory CD8. Compared with non-shared clonotypes, clonotypes shared by all four sorted-subset donors had higher generation probabilities. Rarefaction of sorted-subset datasets indicated incomplete sequencing despite the large sequencing depth. Sampling was limited to blood, and TCR repertoires in tissue likely differ from TCR repertoires in blood.

Healthy HIV-negative adults with no recently reported acute infections or vaccinations were included as donors. Only Caucasian adults living in Nashville, Tennessee, USA were represented among the donors. CD4+ T cells were enriched through magnetic negative selection, after which naive cells were positively selected on CD45RA and the remaining negative fraction served as the memory subset. Blood was collected by leukapheresis, and PBMCs were isolated by Ficoll-Histopaque density gradient centrifugation and then cryopreserved in liquid nitrogen vapor phase. Purity and quantity of every magnetically sorted T cell population were checked by analytical flow cytometry. Genomic DNA was isolated from every sorted fraction and measured by UV absorbance on a Nanodrop 2000c.

This receptor was identified in a man aged 18 to 30 in good health. Some clones in this sample may be carry-over from other donors' samples. Sequencing input: naive CD4+ T cells from PBMCs. The sample's cell subset or site label, in plain terms: CD45RA+ positively selected. Recombination connected TRBV5-4 to TRBJ1-3, with the D gene not clear enough to name. The bases are TGTGCCAGCAGCTTGACAGCCTCTGGAAACACCATATATTTT. The encoded protein is CASSLTASGNTIYF.